This T cell receptor (beta chain) was sequenced in a study of T cell responses to AZD1222 COVID-19 vaccine. Comments on this clone: Its specificity is not known.

Whole-study results and caveats: Possibly, clonal diversity was underestimated; donors were largely white British and included more females. In the spike-specific TCR repertoire, nearly half reportedly target unmutated variant regions.

Using immunoSEQ multiplex PCR, the repertoire was profiled, and TCRdb retains in-frame clones only, with some absent. This sample yields around 160,000 clones, of which 85% to 95% are seen a single time; 0.64% belongs to the top ten. Source: peripheral blood, taken on day 0 of AZD1222 vaccination. The sequence derives from an adult in good health.

Here the CDR3 reads CASSYSGITYEQYF. In nucleotides, the CDR3 is TGTGCCAGCAGCTATAGCGGGATTACCTACGAGCAGTACTTC. V gene TRBV3-1 (or the pseudogene TRBV3-2) combines with J gene TRBJ2-7; 8 bases fit TRBD2. The CDR3 has 14 amino acids. Germline V lookup: CDR1 LGHDT, CDR2 YNNKEL (reference sequence). The junction had 5 bases not matched to a gene; V was cut back by 5 bases and J by 2 bases.